The entry that follows covers one T cell receptor beta chain sequence. This CDR3 is built from 15 residues. Per germline, CDR1 GTSNPN and CDR2 SVGIG (reference sequence). Trimming took 5 bases from V and 4 from J, leaving 18 bases between them. This record belongs to a study of blood T cell repertoires in COVID-19. Assay used: immunoSEQ multiplex PCR; TCRdb lists only in-frame clones, some missing. The table has fewer than 300,000 clones, roughly 79% seen once. The clonotype comes from a woman aged 60-75 years with active or convalescent COVID-19. The chain links TRBV30 to TRBJ1-3, with a weak D call TRBD1 (6 bases). Material for sequencing was peripheral blood. The CDR3: CAWAREQGSGNTIYF. The CDR3 DNA reads as TGTGCCTGGGCCCGCGAACAGGGATCAGGAAACACCATATATTTT.